The sequence of this T cell receptor beta chain was determined in a study of OX40 agonist ivuxolimab in advanced cancers. Findings of the study overall: Some patients without response likewise showed low normalized clonal expansion.

As concerns this clone: Antigen unknown.

Patients who had autoimmune disease history or got systemic immunosuppression were left out. Blood samples were obtained at baseline, cycle 4 day 1, and cycle 7 day 1. TCRdb's table, derived via immunoSEQ multiplex PCR, lists solely in-frame clones and lacks some. The table lists some 50,000 clones, about four fifths of them singletons. Trimming shortened V by 8 bases and J by 6 bases, and 14 bases separated the two germline ends. The CDR3 loop spans 13 amino acids. The germline gives CDR1 MNHNS, CDR2 SASEGT. This sample comprised CD4+ or CD8+ T cells sorted from blood, obtained in a trial of the OX40 agonist ivuxolimab. The chain links TRBV6-1 to TRBJ1-5, with D maybe TRBD1 (6 bases). The sequence was obtained from an adult with an advanced solid tumor such as melanoma, head and neck, liver or kidney cancer. The CDR3 is CASQVSQGQPQHF. The CDR3 DNA reads TGTGCCAGCCAGGTCTCACAGGGTCAGCCCCAGCATTTT.